This T cell receptor beta chain comes out of a study of shared clonotypes between healthy human individuals. Study overall: Each donor had three CD4 naive, three CD4 memory, two CD8 naive and one CD8 memory plate.

Germline V CDR1 and CDR2: GTSNPN, SVGIG (reference sequence). The CDR3 covers 12 residues. After removal of 5 bases from V and 11 bases from J, the junction contained 6 bases not matched to a gene. All the donors were Caucasian adults who lived in Nashville, Tennessee. The split of CD4+ cells yielded CD45RA+ naive and CD45RA-negative memory subsets. Across several immunoSEQ plates, the genomic DNA of each subset was split evenly. Clones were sequenced by immunoSEQ multiplex PCR, and TCRdb holds only the in-frame ones, with some missing. The data show a few million clones, roughly nine tenths seen once.

The receptor was derived from a man aged 18-30 years in good health. V is TRBV30 and J is TRBJ1-6; 7 bases fit TRBD1. Sequencing was performed on naive CD4+ T cells sorted from blood. Subset noted: CD45RA+ positively selected. The CDR3 sequence is CAWDRARAPLHF. The DNA of the CDR3 is TGTGCCTGGGACAGGGCGAGGGCACCCCTCCACTTT.